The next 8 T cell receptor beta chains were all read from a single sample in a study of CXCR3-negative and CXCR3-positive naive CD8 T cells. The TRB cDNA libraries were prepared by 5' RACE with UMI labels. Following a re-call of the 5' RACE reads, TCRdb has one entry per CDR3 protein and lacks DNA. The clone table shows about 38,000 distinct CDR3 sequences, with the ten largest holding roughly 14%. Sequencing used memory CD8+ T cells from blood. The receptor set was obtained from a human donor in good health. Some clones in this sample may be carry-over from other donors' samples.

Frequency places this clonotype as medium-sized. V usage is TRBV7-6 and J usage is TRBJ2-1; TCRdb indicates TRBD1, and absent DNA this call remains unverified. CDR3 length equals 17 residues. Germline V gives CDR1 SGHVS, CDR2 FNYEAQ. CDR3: CASSLSRGGGNENEQFF. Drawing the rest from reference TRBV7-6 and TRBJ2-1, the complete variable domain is GAGVSQSPRYKVTKRGQDVALRCDPISGHVSLYWYRQALGQGPEFLTYFNYEAQQDKSGLPNDRFSAERPEGSISTLTIQRTEQRDSAMYRCASSLSRGGGNENEQFFGPGTRLTVL.

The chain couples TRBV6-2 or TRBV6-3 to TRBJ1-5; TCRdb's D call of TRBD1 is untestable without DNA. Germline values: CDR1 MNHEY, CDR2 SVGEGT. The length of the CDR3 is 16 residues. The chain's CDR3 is CASARPPGTGNQPQHF.

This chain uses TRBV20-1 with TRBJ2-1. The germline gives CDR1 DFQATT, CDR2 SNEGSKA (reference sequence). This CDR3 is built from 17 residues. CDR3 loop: CSARDLLQAMSYNEQFF.

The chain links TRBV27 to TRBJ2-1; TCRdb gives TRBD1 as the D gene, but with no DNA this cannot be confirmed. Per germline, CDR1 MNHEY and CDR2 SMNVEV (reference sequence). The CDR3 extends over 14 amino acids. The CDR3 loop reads CASSLDRGDNEQFF.

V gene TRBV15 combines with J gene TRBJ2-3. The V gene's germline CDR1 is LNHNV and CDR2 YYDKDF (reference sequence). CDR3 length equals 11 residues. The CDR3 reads CATSHTDTQYF.

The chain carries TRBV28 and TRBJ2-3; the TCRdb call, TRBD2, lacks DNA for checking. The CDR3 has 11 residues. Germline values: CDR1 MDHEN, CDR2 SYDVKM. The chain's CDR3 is CASSTSREQYF.

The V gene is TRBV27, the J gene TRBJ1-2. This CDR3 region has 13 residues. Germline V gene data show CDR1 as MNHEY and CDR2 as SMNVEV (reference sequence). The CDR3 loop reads CASSSGSNYGYTF.

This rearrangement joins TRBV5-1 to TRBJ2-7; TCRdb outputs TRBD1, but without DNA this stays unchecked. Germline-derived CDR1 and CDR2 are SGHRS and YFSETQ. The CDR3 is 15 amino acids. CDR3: CASSLFQGLSYEQYF.